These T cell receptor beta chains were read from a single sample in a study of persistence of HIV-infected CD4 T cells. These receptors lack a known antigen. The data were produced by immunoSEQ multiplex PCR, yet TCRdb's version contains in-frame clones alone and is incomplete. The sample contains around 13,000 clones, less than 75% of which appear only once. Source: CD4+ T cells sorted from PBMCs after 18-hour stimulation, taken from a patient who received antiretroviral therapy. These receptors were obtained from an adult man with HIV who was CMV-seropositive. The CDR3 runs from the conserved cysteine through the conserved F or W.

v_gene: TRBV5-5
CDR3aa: CASSWGDRGISNEKLFF

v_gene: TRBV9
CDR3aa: CATRPDQNTEAFF

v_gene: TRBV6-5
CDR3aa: CASLGLAGGPDTQYF

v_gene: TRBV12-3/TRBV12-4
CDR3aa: CASSLRGEQFF

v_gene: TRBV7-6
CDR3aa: CASSLGGANTEAFF

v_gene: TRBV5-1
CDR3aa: CASSPGQEGTDTQYF

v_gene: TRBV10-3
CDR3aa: CAISRDGGLGYTF

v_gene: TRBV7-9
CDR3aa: CASSFPLVPSGTGELFF

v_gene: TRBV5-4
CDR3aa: CASSLQGQGTHEQYF

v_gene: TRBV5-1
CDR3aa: CASSYGGFGQPQHF

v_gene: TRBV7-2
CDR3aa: CASSTTSFPGELFF

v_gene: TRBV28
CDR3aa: CASSVTGGALREQYF

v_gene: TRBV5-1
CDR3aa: CASALDGGGAADTQYF

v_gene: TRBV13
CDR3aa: CASSNDKVRELFF

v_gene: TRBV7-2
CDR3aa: CASSLGSGGPYNEQFF

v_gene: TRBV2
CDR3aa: CASSEARPGSGDNEQFF

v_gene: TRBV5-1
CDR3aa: CASSTSPSSGTDTQYF

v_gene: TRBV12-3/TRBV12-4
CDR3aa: CASSFRDPAQYF

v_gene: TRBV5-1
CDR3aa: CASSQFALQGAGANVLTF

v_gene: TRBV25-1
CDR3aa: CASSESRQGETRDEQFF

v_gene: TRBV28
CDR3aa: CASSRRTVSTDTQYF

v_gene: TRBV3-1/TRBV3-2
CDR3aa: CASSHLGTRFSGNTIYF

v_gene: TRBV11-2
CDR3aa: CASSLTTRLAGSTDTQYF

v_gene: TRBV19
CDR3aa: CASSPPLAGGATEAFF

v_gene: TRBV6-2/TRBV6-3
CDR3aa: CASSYSRTSGGVSTDTQYF

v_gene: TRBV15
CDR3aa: CATSRDFHLTDTQYF

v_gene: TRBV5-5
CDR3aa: CASSLGLLFAYEQYF

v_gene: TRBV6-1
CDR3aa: CASSEAQGSRNSPLHF

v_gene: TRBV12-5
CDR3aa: CASGQQKGPNTEAFF

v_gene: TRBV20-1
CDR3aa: CSASRSRGGETQYF

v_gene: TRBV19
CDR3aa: CASSIGSANYEQYF

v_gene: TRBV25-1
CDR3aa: CASAYGNTIYF

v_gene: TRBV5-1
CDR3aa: CASSRTGSTGELFF

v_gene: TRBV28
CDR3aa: CASSSQVSQGAREKLFF

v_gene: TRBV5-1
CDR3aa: CASSFETSGHGELFF

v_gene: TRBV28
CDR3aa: CASSFGLNEKLFF

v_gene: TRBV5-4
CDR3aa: CASSLDANSPLHF

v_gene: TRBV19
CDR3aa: CASSSGTPGQQYF

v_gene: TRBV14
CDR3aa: CASSQAGQDSSYNSPLHF

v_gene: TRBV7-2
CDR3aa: CASSWVETRGTEAFF

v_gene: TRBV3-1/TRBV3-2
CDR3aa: CASSQSGNTIYF

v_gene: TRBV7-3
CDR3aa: CASSLGSGTGANVLTF

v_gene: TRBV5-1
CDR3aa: CASSLTGGQGGNEQYF

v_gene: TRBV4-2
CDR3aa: CASSQQGAEQYF

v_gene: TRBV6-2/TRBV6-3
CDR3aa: CASSSGFQYNEQFF

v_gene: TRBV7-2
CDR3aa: CASSPRDRGVGEQFF

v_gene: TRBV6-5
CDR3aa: CASRLEQGTDTQYF

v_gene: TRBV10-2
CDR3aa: CASSESGDEQYF

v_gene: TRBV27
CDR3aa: CASSQKQGIYEQYF

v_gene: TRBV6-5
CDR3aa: CASPGVIEAFF

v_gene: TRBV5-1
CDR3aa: CASSLGRDYGYTF

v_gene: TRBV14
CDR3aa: CASSQGQGARCFF

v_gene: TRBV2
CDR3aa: CASRPQGTGELFF